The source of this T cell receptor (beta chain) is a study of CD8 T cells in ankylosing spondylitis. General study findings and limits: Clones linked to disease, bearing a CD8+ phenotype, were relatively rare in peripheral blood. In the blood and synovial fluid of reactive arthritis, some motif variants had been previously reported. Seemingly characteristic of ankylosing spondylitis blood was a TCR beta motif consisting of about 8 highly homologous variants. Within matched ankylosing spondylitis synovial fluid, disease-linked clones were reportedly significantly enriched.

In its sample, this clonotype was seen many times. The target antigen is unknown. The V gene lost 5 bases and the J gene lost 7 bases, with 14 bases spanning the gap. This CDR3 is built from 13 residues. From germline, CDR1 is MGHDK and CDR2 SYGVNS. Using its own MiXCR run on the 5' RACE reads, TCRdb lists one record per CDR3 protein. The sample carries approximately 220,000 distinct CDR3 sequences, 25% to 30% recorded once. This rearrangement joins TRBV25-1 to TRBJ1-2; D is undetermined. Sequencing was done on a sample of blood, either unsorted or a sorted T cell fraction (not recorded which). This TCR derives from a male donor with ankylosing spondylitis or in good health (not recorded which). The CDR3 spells CASSSTGFGGYTF. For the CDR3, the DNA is TGTGCCAGCAGTTCGACGGGTTTTGGTGGCTACACCTTC.